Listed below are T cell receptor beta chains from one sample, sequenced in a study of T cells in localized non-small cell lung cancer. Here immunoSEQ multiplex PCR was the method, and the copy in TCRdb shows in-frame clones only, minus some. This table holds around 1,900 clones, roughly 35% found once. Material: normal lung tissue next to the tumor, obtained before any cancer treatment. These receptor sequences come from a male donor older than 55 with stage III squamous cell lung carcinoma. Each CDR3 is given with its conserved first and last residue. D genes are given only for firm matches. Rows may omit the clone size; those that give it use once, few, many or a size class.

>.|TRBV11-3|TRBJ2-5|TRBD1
TGTGCCAGCAGCTCCGGGACAGGGGGCCGAGAGACCCAGTACTTC
CASSSGTGGRETQYF
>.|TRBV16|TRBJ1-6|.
TGTGCCAGCAGCCCTTCAGGCGGTTATAATTCACCCCTCCACTTT
CASSPSGGYNSPLHF
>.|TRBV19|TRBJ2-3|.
TGTGCCAGTAGTATGAGGAGGCTTCAGGTAGATACGCAGTATTTT
CASSMRRLQVDTQYF
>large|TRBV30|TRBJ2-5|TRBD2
TGTGCCTGGAAAAGGGCTAGCGGGGGGGCCCAGTACTTC
CAWKRASGGAQYF
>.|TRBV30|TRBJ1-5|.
TGTGCCTGGAGTGTAGACATTTATCAGCCCCAGCATTTT
CAWSVDIYQPQHF
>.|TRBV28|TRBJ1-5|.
TGTGCCAGCGCAGTAACACCCAATCAGCCCCAGCATTTT
CASAVTPNQPQHF
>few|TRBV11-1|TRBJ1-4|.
TGTGCCAACAGCCAACAGGTCCATAATGAAAAACTGTTTTTT
CANSQQVHNEKLFF
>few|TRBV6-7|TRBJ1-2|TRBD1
TGTGCCAGCAGTGGCGGACAGGGAGCAGGTGGCTACACCTTC
CASSGGQGAGGYTF
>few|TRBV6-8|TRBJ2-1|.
TGTGCCAGCAGCTTCGGAGGCCATGAGCAGTTCTTC
CASSFGGHEQFF
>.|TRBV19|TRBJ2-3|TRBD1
TGTGCCAGTAGTACGACAGGGGGCCGGGATACGCAGTATTTT
CASSTTGGRDTQYF
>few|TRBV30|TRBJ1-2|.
TGTGCCTGGAGGGGGGACGGAGCTAACTATGGCTACACCTTC
CAWRGDGANYGYTF
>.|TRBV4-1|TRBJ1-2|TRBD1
TGCGCCAGCAGCAAGACAGGGGTAATCCCTGGCTACACCTTC
CASSKTGVIPGYTF
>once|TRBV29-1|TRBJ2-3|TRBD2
TGCAGCGTTCTACCAGCGGGGGGGGATACGCAGTATTTT
CSVLPAGGDTQYF
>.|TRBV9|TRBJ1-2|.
TGTGCCAGCAAGGAGGGTGGGGATGGCTACACCTTC
CASKEGGDGYTF
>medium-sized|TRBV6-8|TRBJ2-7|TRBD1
TGTGCCAGCAGTCAACGGACAGGGCTCAACGAGCAGTACTTC
CASSQRTGLNEQYF
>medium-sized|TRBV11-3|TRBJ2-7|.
TGTGCCAGCAGCGGGGAAGTACGGGGGGCCTCTCGCTACGAGCAGTACTTC
CASSGEVRGASRYEQYF
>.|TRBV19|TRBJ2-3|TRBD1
TGTGCCAGTAGTACGCGGACAGGGACCTATCGCACAGATACGCAGTATTTT
CASSTRTGTYRTDTQYF
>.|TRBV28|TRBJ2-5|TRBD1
TGTGCCAGCAGTTCCCGACAGGGGGGAAAGACCCAGTACTTC
CASSSRQGGKTQYF
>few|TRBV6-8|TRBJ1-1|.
TGTGCCAGCAGTTGGTGGATGGGTGAAGCTTTCTTT
CASSWWMGEAFF
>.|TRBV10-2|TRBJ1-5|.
TGCGCCAGCAGTGACGGGGCAAGACAGCCCCAGCATTTT
CASSDGARQPQHF